The rows below give T cell receptor beta chains drawn from one sample of a study of radiation and T cells in renal cell carcinoma. Libraries were prepared by immunoSEQ multiplex PCR; TCRdb keeps only in-frame clonotypes and omits some of them. The profile covers just under 150,000 clones, with 65% to 90% appearing a single time and 15% to 20% taken by the ten largest. Here the sequenced sample was blood, taken from a patient whose treatment included radiotherapy and nephrectomy. Receptors originate from a woman in her forties or fifties with renal cell carcinoma. Both conserved end residues are part of each CDR3. A D gene is named only where the DNA matches it firmly. Expanded clones get a size class; other rows say once, few or many, or leave the size out.

clone size	D gene	V gene	J gene	CDR3 DNA	CDR3 protein
.	.	TRBV19	TRBJ1-1	TGTGCCAGTAGTCCCTACCGGGACGGGAACACTGAAGCTTTCTTT	CASSPYRDGNTEAFF
.	.	TRBV15	TRBJ2-7	TGTGCCACCAGCAGGGAACTAGGTGCCCCCTACGAGCAGTACTTC	CATSRELGAPYEQYF
.	.	TRBV5-1	TRBJ2-5	TGCGCCAGCAGCTTGAGCTCGCCACAGGAGACCCAGTACTTC	CASSLSSPQETQYF
.	TRBD2	TRBV19	TRBJ2-5	TGTGCCAGTAGTAAGCGACTAGCGGGAGGAGAGACCCAGTACTTC	CASSKRLAGGETQYF
.	.	TRBV5-5	TRBJ1-6	TGTGCCAGCAGCTTGGCACAGGGAGGTTCACCCCTCCACTTT	CASSLAQGGSPLHF
.	.	TRBV11-2	TRBJ2-2	TGTGCCAGCAGCCCAGCAGGGGAGGACACCGGGGAGCTGTTTTTT	CASSPAGEDTGELFF
once	TRBD2	TRBV28	TRBJ2-1	TGTGCCAGCAGCCCCCCTTCGGGGACTAGCATCGATGAGCAGTTCTTC	CASSPPSGTSIDEQFF
.	.	TRBV5-4	TRBJ2-1	TGTGCCAGCAGCTTGGCCGTGGACAGTTTTCGGCACAATGAGCAGTTCTTC	CASSLAVDSFRHNEQFF
.	.	TRBV5-1	TRBJ2-7	TGCGCCAGCAGCATGGGGGCAGGGGCGCGGGAGCAGTACTTC	CASSMGAGAREQYF
.	.	TRBV28	TRBJ2-5	TGTGCCAGCAGTGCCCCGGGCCGGGAGACCCAGTACTTC	CASSAPGRETQYF
.	.	TRBV6-5	TRBJ2-7	TGTGCCAGCAGTTACTCTCCGAGATCCTACGAGCAGTACTTC	CASSYSPRSYEQYF
few	TRBD1	TRBV11-2	TRBJ2-7	TGTGCCAGCAGCCCGGGGACAGGGTACGAGCAGTACTTC	CASSPGTGYEQYF
.	.	TRBV10-1	TRBJ2-1	TGCGCCAGCAGTCCGCTCGGCGGGGAGATTTATGAGCAGTTCTTC	CASSPLGGEIYEQFF
few	TRBD2	TRBV9	TRBJ2-1	TGTGCCAGCAGTCCGAGAAGACTAGCGGGAGGCAATGAGCAGTTCTTC	CASSPRRLAGGNEQFF
.	TRBD2	TRBV6-6	TRBJ2-1	TGTGCCAGCAGTTTCGGACTAGCGGGGGGAAATGAGCAGTTCTTC	CASSFGLAGGNEQFF
once	.	TRBV21-1	TRBJ1-2	TGTGCCAGCAGCAAAAGGGAGGACGGGACAGAGTGCTATGGCTACACCTTC	CASSKREDGTECYGYTF
once	.	TRBV6-1	TRBJ2-1	TGTGCCAGCGGAAGACTGAGGACGCAGTTCTTC	CASGRLRTQFF
.	.	TRBV29-1	TRBJ1-1	TGCAGCGCTGGGGGTCCGGGGCGGAACACTGAAGCTTTCTTT	CSAGGPGRNTEAFF
once	.	TRBV29-1	TRBJ2-3	TGCAGCGTTCGTAGCGGTACTAGCACAGATACGCAGTATTTT	CSVRSGTSTDTQYF
.	.	TRBV7-2	TRBJ1-5	TGTGCCAGCAGCATCTACAGGGACAGCAATCAGCCCCAGCATTTT	CASSIYRDSNQPQHF
.	TRBD1	TRBV30	TRBJ2-5	TGTGCCTGGAGTGTAAGGGGGCGCGGAGGAGAGACCCAGTACTTC	CAWSVRGRGGETQYF
.	TRBD1	TRBV6-1	TRBJ1-1	TGTGCCAGCACCGGACAGGGCTGGGTCACTGAAGCTTTCTTT	CASTGQGWVTEAFF
.	TRBD2	TRBV4-3	TRBJ2-7	TGCGCCAGCAGCCAAGATATCTCGGGAGGGCTGGGCGAGCAGTACTTC	CASSQDISGGLGEQYF
.	TRBD1	TRBV28	TRBJ1-1	TGTGCCAGCCTCAGTTTCGGGGGTGGGACAGGAGCTTTCTTT	CASLSFGGGTGAFF
.	TRBD2	TRBV7-2	TRBJ2-2	TGTGCCAGCAAAGGGACTAGCGGCATGGGGACCGGGGAGCTGTTTTTT	CASKGTSGMGTGELFF
.	.	TRBV7-3	TRBJ2-3	TGTGCCAGCAGCTTAGCAGATACGCAGTATTTT	CASSLADTQYF
once	.	TRBV5-1	TRBJ2-5	TGCGCCAGCAGCTCCGGGGGAGGGGGCGGTCAGGAGACCCAGTACTTC	CASSSGGGGGQETQYF
few	TRBD2	TRBV4-2	TRBJ2-1	TGTGCCAGCAGCGGGACTAGCGGGAGGGCCTTAGAGCAGTTCTTC	CASSGTSGRALEQFF
.	TRBD2	TRBV14	TRBJ2-1	TGTGCCAGCAGCCAAGCCCCTGTAGCGGGAGGAAATGAGCAGTTCTTC	CASSQAPVAGGNEQFF
.	TRBD1	TRBV28	TRBJ2-3	TGTGCCAGCAGAACAGGGGGCGGTGAGACAGATACGCAGTATTTT	CASRTGGGETDTQYF
few	TRBD1	TRBV28	TRBJ1-4	TGTGCCAGCAGTAGCCGGGACAGGGCTGAAAAACTGTTTTTT	CASSSRDRAEKLFF
.	.	TRBV5-8	TRBJ2-1	TGTGCCAGCAGCTTGGACGGGGGGCGCGATGAGCAGTTCTTC	CASSLDGGRDEQFF
.	.	TRBV9	TRBJ2-7	TGTGCCAGCAGCGTAGCGGATACAAGCTACGAGCAGTACTTC	CASSVADTSYEQYF
.	.	TRBV7-9	TRBJ2-7	TGTGCCAGCAGCTTAGCGCTACAGGAGCAGTACTTC	CASSLALQEQYF
.	TRBD1	TRBV12-5	TRBJ2-3	TGTGCTAGTGGTTCCTCCCCGACAGGGTGGGCAGATACGCAGTATTTT	CASGSSPTGWADTQYF
.	.	TRBV28	TRBJ2-3	TGTGCCAGCGGTACAGCTAGCACAGATACGCAGTATTTT	CASGTASTDTQYF
.	.	TRBV5-1	TRBJ2-3	TGCGCCAGCAGCTTGGCCGAGGGATCTAGCACAGATACGCAGTATTTT	CASSLAEGSSTDTQYF
.	.	TRBV6-1	TRBJ2-5	TGTGCCAGCACCCAGCGGTCCTACCAAGAGACCCAGTACTTC	CASTQRSYQETQYF
.	.	TRBV28	TRBJ1-2	TGTGCCAGCAGTTCCCCCCGTATCCCCCCCTATGGCTACACCTTC	CASSSPRIPPYGYTF
few	TRBD2	TRBV4-3	TRBJ2-7	TGCGCCAGCAGCCAAGAAATAGCGGGATTATGGGAGCAGTACTTC	CASSQEIAGLWEQYF
.	.	TRBV5-1	TRBJ1-3	TGCGCCAGCAGCTTGTCCGTAAACGGAAACACCATATATTTT	CASSLSVNGNTIYF
.	.	TRBV4-3	TRBJ2-1	TGCGCCAGCAGCCAAGTTTTCCCCGCCTACAATGAGCAGTTCTTC	CASSQVFPAYNEQFF
.	TRBD1	TRBV5-1	TRBJ1-1	TGCGCCAGCAGCTTAGCAGGGGGTTTGAACACTGAAGCTTTCTTT	CASSLAGGLNTEAFF
.	.	TRBV18	TRBJ2-1	TGTGCCAGCTCACCACTGAAGGGGGCCTACAATGAGCAGTTCTTC	CASSPLKGAYNEQFF
once	.	TRBV5-1	TRBJ2-6	TGCGCCAGCAGCCCGGTTGGGGACTCTGGGGCCAACGTCCTGACTTTC	CASSPVGDSGANVLTF
once	.	TRBV14	TRBJ2-5	TGTGCCAGCAGAGGGGCCCAAGAGACCCAGTACTTC	CASRGAQETQYF
.	.	TRBV9	TRBJ1-6	TGTGCCAGCAGCCTGGATCACTCCTATAATTCACCCCTCCACTTT	CASSLDHSYNSPLHF
.	.	TRBV6-1	TRBJ2-2	TGTGCCAGCAGTGGACTTCTTCCGGGGTCCGGGGAGCTGTTTTTT	CASSGLLPGSGELFF
.	TRBD1	TRBV6-5	TRBJ1-2	TGTGCCAGCAGCCCCTCCGACAGGGGGGTCGGGGGCTACACCTTC	CASSPSDRGVGGYTF
.	TRBD2	TRBV11-2	TRBJ2-7	TGTGCCAGCAGCCCTCGGCTAGCGGGAGAGTTGGTCCACGAGCAGTACTTC	CASSPRLAGELVHEQYF
.	.	TRBV9	TRBJ2-5	TGTGCCAGCAGCGTTGGGGGGGCTTATAGAGAGACCCAGTACTTC	CASSVGGAYRETQYF
.	.	TRBV9	TRBJ1-3	TGTGCCAGCAGCGCCAGGACAGATGGAAACACCATATATTTT	CASSARTDGNTIYF
.	.	TRBV7-2	TRBJ1-1	TGTGCCAGCAGCTTTTCCGAGAACACTGAAGCTTTCTTT	CASSFSENTEAFF
.	TRBD1	TRBV28	TRBJ2-7	TGTGCCAGCAGGGGACAGGCGATAACCTACGAGCAGTACTTC	CASRGQAITYEQYF
.	.	TRBV6-6	TRBJ2-3	TGTGCCAGCAGTCATGCCCCGCTGGCTTCAACAGATACGCAGTATTTT	CASSHAPLASTDTQYF
.	TRBD2	TRBV5-4	TRBJ2-7	TGTGCCAGCAGCTTTGGGACTACCCAGGGCGAGCAGTACTTC	CASSFGTTQGEQYF
.	.	TRBV12-5	TRBJ1-1	TGTGCTAGTGGTTTGGCCCCTGACGGGATTAACACTGAAGCTTTCTTT	CASGLAPDGINTEAFF
.	TRBD1	TRBV13	TRBJ1-5	TGTGCCAGCAGGTCACAGGGGAGCAATCAGCCCCAGCATTTT	CASRSQGSNQPQHF